This TCR beta chain was captured in a study of T cell repertoires in cytomegalovirus infection. At the level of the study: Signatures in public TCR beta sequences pointed to both CMV infection and matching HLA type.

Germline V lookup: CDR1 DFQATT, CDR2 SNEGSKA (reference sequence). The length of the CDR3 is 15 residues. With V trimmed by 4 bases and J by 6 bases, 7 bases remained unmatched. In its sample, this clonotype was seen once. Antigen unknown. The study, taken as a whole, reports: The ex vivo response was dominated by HLA-C-restricted CMV-specific TCR beta clonotypes. Pooled public TCR beta family frequency picked out CMV carriers with the relevant HLA.

MiXCR, applied by TCRdb to the reads, yields one record per CDR3 protein. The sample consists of about 740,000 distinct CDR3 sequences, approximately 34% of them appearing once. The clonotype originates from a human donor in good health (CMV status not recorded). Some clones in this sample may be carry-over from other donors' samples. J is TRBJ1-6 and V is TRBV20-1; 9 bases align to TRBD1. Sequencing was done on a sample of PBMCs. The CDR3 bases are TGCAGTGCTACCGGGACAGGGAGTATTAATTCACCCCTCCACTTT. Translation gives CSATGTGSINSPLHF.